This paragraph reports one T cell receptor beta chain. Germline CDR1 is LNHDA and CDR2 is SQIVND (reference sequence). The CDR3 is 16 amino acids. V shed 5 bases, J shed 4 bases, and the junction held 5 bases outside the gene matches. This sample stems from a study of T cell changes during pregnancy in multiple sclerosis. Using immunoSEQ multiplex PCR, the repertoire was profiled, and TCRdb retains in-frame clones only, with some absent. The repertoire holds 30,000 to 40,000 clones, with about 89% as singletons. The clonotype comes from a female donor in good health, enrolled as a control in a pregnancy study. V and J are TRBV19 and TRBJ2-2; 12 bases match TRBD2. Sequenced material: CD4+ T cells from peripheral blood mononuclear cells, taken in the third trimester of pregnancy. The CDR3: CASSATSGSPTGELFF. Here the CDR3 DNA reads TGTGCCAGTAGTGCGACTAGCGGGAGCCCCACCGGGGAGCTGTTTTTT.